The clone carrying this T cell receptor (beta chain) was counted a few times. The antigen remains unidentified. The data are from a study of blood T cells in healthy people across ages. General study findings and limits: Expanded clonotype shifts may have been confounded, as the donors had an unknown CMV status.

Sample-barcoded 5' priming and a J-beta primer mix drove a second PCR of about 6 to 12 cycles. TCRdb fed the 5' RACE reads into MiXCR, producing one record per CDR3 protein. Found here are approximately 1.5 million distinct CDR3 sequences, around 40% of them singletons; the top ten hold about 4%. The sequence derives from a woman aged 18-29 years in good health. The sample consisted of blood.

The CDR3 nucleotides read TGTGCCAGCAGCCTTAAGATTGGGACAGGGGGAGAAGAGACCCAGTACTTC. Translating gives CASSLKIGTGGEETQYF. V and J are TRBV7-9 and TRBJ2-5; TRBD1 agrees at 11 bases. The junction had 11 bases not matched to a gene; V was cut back by 5 bases and J by 3 bases. This CDR3 has 17 residues. CDR1 and CDR2 from the germline V gene are SEHNR and FQNEAQ (reference sequence). The full variable domain, rest sourced from reference TRBV7-9 and TRBJ2-5, is DTGVSQNPRHKITKRGQNVTFRCDPISEHNRLYWYRQTLGQGPEFLTYFQNEAQLEKSRLLSDRFSAERPKGSFSTLEIQRTEQGDSAMYLCASSLKIGTGGEETQYFGPGTRLLVL.